These 9 T cell receptor beta chains originate from one sample sequenced in a study of T cells in Graves' hyperthyroidism and ophthalmopathy. There were TCR beta CDR3 regions amplified from RNA transcripts. The HTBI primer set drove a first-round RT-PCR of the TCR CDR3. TCRdb called the multiplex PCR reads again in MiXCR, with one record for every CDR3 protein. The sample comprises roughly 500,000 distinct CDR3 sequences, around 22% of which are singletons, and approximately 10% rests with the top ten. Sequencing was done on a sample of blood. The receptors here all came from a woman aged 25 to 39 with Graves' ophthalmopathy.

The chain carries TRBV12-3 or TRBV12-4 and TRBJ1-3; tentatively, D is TRBD1 (5 bases). V dropped 3 bases and J dropped 7 bases, with 13 bases sitting between them. This CDR3 region has 14 residues. The CDR3, as DNA: TGTGCCAGCAGTTTTGGGGGGACGTGGAACACCATATATTTT. It translates to CASSFGGTWNTIYF.

The CDR3 nucleotides are TGTGCCAGCAGCCCTCGGGACCGGATCACCTACGAGCAGTACTTC. Amino acid sequence: CASSPRDRITYEQYF. This chain links TRBV5-5 with TRBJ2-7, with D possibly called TRBD1 or TRBD2 (5 bases each). The CDR3 has 15 residues. V was clipped by 4 bases and J by 2 bases, with 16 bases between them. From germline, CDR1 is SGHKS and CDR2 YYEKEE (reference sequence).

The chain is built from TRBV10-3 and TRBJ2-5, with 8 bases matching TRBD2. This CDR3 spans 16 amino acids. Germline values: CDR1 ENHRY, CDR2 SYGVKD. The junction had 14 bases not matched to a gene; V was cut back by 11 bases and J by 0 bases. CDR3 region: CASASAGGTYQETQYF. As DNA, the CDR3 is TGTGCCTCCGCTAGCGCGGGGGGAACATACCAAGAGACCCAGTACTTC.

The sample holds many counts of this clonotype. The chain is built from TRBV6-5 and TRBJ1-2, with 9 bases identical to TRBD1. The CDR3 covers 14 residues. CDR1 and CDR2 (germline): MNHEY, SVGAGI. J gave up 8 bases and V 2 bases, and 6 bases lay outside the gene matches. Written as DNA, the CDR3 is TGTGCCAGCAGTTACGGGACAGGGCTGGGAGGCTACACCTTC. This codes for CASSYGTGLGGYTF.

This clonotype was counted ten times or more. V gene TRBV7-9 combines with J gene TRBJ2-2, with D possibly TRBD2 on 6 matching bases. Germline loops: CDR1 SEHNR, CDR2 FQNEAQ (reference sequence). V lost 5 bases and J 4 bases, leaving 14 bases between the germline ends. The CDR3 covers 15 residues. CDR3 sequence: CASSLVLGGTGELFF. The CDR3 nucleotides read TGTGCCAGCAGCCTCGTCCTGGGGGGCACCGGGGAGCTGTTTTTT.

The rearrangement joins TRBV6-2 or TRBV6-3 to TRBJ2-7; 8 nucleotides match TRBD1. Germline CDR1 MNHEY, CDR2 SVGEGT. V dropped 5 bases and J dropped 2; count of bases not matched to a gene: 5. The length of the CDR3 is 14 residues. The CDR3 DNA follows: TGTGCCAGCAGTCGGACAGGGCCCCCCTACGAGCAGTACTTC. Translation gives CASSRTGPPYEQYF.

V usage is TRBV6-1 and J usage is TRBJ1-1; D gene ambiguous. Germline V CDR1 and CDR2: MNHNS, SASEGT. With 6 bases removed from V and 3 bases from J, the gap between germline ends came to 11 bases. This CDR3 region has 13 residues. CDR3 DNA sequence: TGTGCCAGCAGCCACGAGGTTCACACTGAAGCTTTCTTT. This translates into CASSHEVHTEAFF.

This clonotype was detected only once. This chain links TRBV27 with TRBJ2-7; weak D call: TRBD1 (5 bases). The CDR3 covers 11 residues. Germline V gene data show CDR1 as MNHEY and CDR2 as SMNVEV (reference sequence). Trimming stripped 7 bases from V and 7 bases from J, with 11 bases between. The CDR3 protein is CASIGVGEQYF. CDR3 coding DNA: TGTGCCAGCATAGGGGTGGGGGAGCAGTACTTC.

In its sample, this clonotype was seen many times. The CDR3: CASSLDMGTYEQYF. The CDR3 DNA sequence: TGTGCCAGCAGTTTAGATATGGGGACCTACGAGCAGTACTTC. V usage is TRBV12-3 or TRBV12-4 and J usage is TRBJ2-7; D not certain. This CDR3 region has 14 residues. The V gene lost 1 base and the J gene lost 2 bases, with 9 bases spanning the gap.